The clone carrying this TCR beta chain has just a few counts. The CDR3 contains 16 residues. V was clipped by 7 bases and J by 5 bases; unmatched bases: 14. The data are from a study of human T cells and chemical hapten exposure. The overall study: Patients were given diphenylcyclopropenone on the scalp weekly across the approximately 24-week study.

Each CDR3 protein gets one entry after TCRdb re-called the RACE reads with MiXCR. The sample lists a few hundred thousand distinct CDR3 sequences, approximately 5% occurring once. Time point of the sample: patch test 1, 2 weeks after DPC sensitization. Noted treatment: therapeutic diphenylcyclopropenone sensitization with weekly scalp DPC. Those who donated were patients with alopecia, 18 to 70 years of age, and suitable for DPC. The clonotype comes from a woman between 45 and 60 years old with alopecia areata. Some clones in this sample may be carry-over from other donors' samples. V and J are TRBV12-3 or TRBV12-4 and TRBJ1-2; 9 bases align to TRBD1. This material consisted of whole blood, taken in connection with sensitization to the hapten diphenylcyclopropenone (DPC). The CDR3 bases are TGTGCCAGCACCAGTCGGACAGGGGCTAGGTATTATGGCTACACCTTC. This encodes CASTSRTGARYYGYTF.